The rows below give T cell receptor beta chains drawn from one sample of a study of blood T cell repertoires in COVID-19. Profiling relied on immunoSEQ multiplex PCR, and the TCRdb table lists in-frame clones only, not all of them. The profile covers a few hundred thousand clones, with 70% to 85% appearing a single time and about 3.2% taken by the ten largest. Sequenced sample: PBMCs or T cells enriched from blood (not recorded which). The receptors here all came from a woman aged 55-69 years who had recovered from COVID-19. Each CDR3 is given with its conserved first and last residue. Each record gives: J gene, D gene, V gene, clone size, CDR3 DNA, CDR3 protein. The D gene is left open where the match is weak. Rows give clone size only sometimes, using once, few, many, or a class for an expanded clone.

J: TRBJ2-5
D: TRBD2
V: TRBV24-1
size: -
DNA: TGTGCCACCAGTGAAGGGGGTAGCGGGAGAGGGTTTGAGACCCAGTACTTC
CDR3: CATSEGGSGRGFETQYF

J: TRBJ1-3
D: TRBD1
V: TRBV27
size: -
DNA: TGTGCCAGCAGTCAACAGGGGCTACGTGGAAACACCATATATTTT
CDR3: CASSQQGLRGNTIYF

J: TRBJ1-5
D: TRBD1
V: TRBV29-1
size: -
DNA: TGCAGCGTTGGATCGCAGGGGGGTCAGCCCCAGCATTTT
CDR3: CSVGSQGGQPQHF

J: TRBJ1-6
D: -
V: TRBV19
size: -
DNA: TGTGCCAGTAGCCAAGGGGCAAATTATAATTCACCCCTCCACTTT
CDR3: CASSQGANYNSPLHF

J: TRBJ2-5
D: -
V: TRBV6-1
size: -
DNA: TGTGCCAGCAGTGAAGGGACTTACGTTCCTGACGAGACCCAGTACTTC
CDR3: CASSEGTYVPDETQYF

J: TRBJ2-7
D: TRBD2
V: TRBV10-3
size: few
DNA: TGTGCCATCGAACCTAGCGGGGGTCAGTACGAGCAGTACTTC
CDR3: CAIEPSGGQYEQYF

J: TRBJ2-6
D: -
V: TRBV5-1
size: -
DNA: TGCGCCAGCGAAAGCGTCTCGGGGGCCAACGTCCTGACTTTC
CDR3: CASESVSGANVLTF

J: TRBJ2-7
D: TRBD1
V: TRBV7-7
size: -
DNA: TGTGCCAGCAGCTTAGACGGGGGGACAGGGGCGCACGAGCAGTACTTC
CDR3: CASSLDGGTGAHEQYF

J: TRBJ1-2
D: -
V: TRBV4-2
size: -
DNA: TGTGCCAGCAGCCAATTAGGGGTCGGCCAGGGGAGCGGCTACACCTTC
CDR3: CASSQLGVGQGSGYTF

J: TRBJ2-1
D: -
V: TRBV5-4
size: -
DNA: TGTGCCAGCAGCTTGTTCCCCCAGAATTACAATGAGCAGTTCTTC
CDR3: CASSLFPQNYNEQFF

J: TRBJ1-5
D: TRBD1
V: TRBV7-9
size: few
DNA: TGTGCCAGCAGCTTGGGACAGGAGAATCAGCCCCAGCATTTT
CDR3: CASSLGQENQPQHF

J: TRBJ2-5
D: TRBD1
V: TRBV5-6
size: once
DNA: TGTGCCAGCAGATTTTTAGGGACAGGGACCAAGGAGACCCAGTACTTC
CDR3: CASRFLGTGTKETQYF

J: TRBJ1-6
D: -
V: TRBV5-1
size: -
DNA: TGCGCCAGCAGCTTCCGGGACATCTCGAATTCACCCCTCCACTTT
CDR3: CASSFRDISNSPLHF

J: TRBJ2-2
D: -
V: TRBV5-6
size: once
DNA: TGTGCCAGCAGCTTCAGGGCTGGCACCGGGGAGCTGTTTTTT
CDR3: CASSFRAGTGELFF

J: TRBJ2-7
D: TRBD2
V: TRBV6-5
size: -
DNA: TGTGCCAGCCTTGGCGGGACTACCTACGAGCAGTACTTC
CDR3: CASLGGTTYEQYF

J: TRBJ2-7
D: -
V: TRBV6-5
size: -
DNA: TGTGCCAGCATCGGGAGCAGCGGCCTCTCCTACGAGCAGTACTTC
CDR3: CASIGSSGLSYEQYF

J: TRBJ1-1
D: TRBD1
V: TRBV5-4
size: -
DNA: TGTGCCAGCAGCGCGACAGGGGGAGACACTGAAGCTTTCTTT
CDR3: CASSATGGDTEAFF

J: TRBJ2-7
D: TRBD1
V: TRBV10-3
size: -
DNA: TGTGCCATCAGTGGCCCGATGGACAGGGGATCCGAGCAGTACTTC
CDR3: CAISGPMDRGSEQYF

J: TRBJ2-3
D: -
V: TRBV9
size: -
DNA: TGTGCCAGCAGCGTAGTCGGGGATCCCGGCACAGATACGCAGTATTTT
CDR3: CASSVVGDPGTDTQYF

J: TRBJ2-6
D: -
V: TRBV27
size: -
DNA: TGTGCCAGCAGTTTCACCCCCCTAACTGGGGCCAACGTCCTGACTTTC
CDR3: CASSFTPLTGANVLTF

J: TRBJ2-1
D: -
V: TRBV11-3
size: few
DNA: TGTGCCAGCAGCTTAGCACCGGGGAACAATGAGCAGTTCTTC
CDR3: CASSLAPGNNEQFF

J: TRBJ2-3
D: TRBD2
V: TRBV10-3
size: -
DNA: TGTGCCATCAGTGAATTGGCTAGCGGGGGCGGTGGTTTCACAGATACGCAGTATTTT
CDR3: CAISELASGGGGFTDTQYF

J: TRBJ2-1
D: -
V: TRBV2
size: once
DNA: TGTGCCAGCGGGAGAGGGAGCTACAATGAGCAGTTCTTC
CDR3: CASGRGSYNEQFF

J: TRBJ2-7
D: TRBD1
V: TRBV15
size: -
DNA: TGTGCCACCAGCAGAGAGGGGACAGGGGGCGGTTTAGACGAGCAGTACTTC
CDR3: CATSREGTGGGLDEQYF

J: TRBJ1-6
D: -
V: TRBV19
size: few
DNA: TGTGCCAGTAGTGACGGGTACTATAATTCACCCCTCCACTTT
CDR3: CASSDGYYNSPLHF

J: TRBJ2-2
D: -
V: TRBV2
size: -
DNA: TGTGCCAGCAAAGACAGGAGGAACACCGGGGAGCTGTTTTTT
CDR3: CASKDRRNTGELFF

J: TRBJ2-1
D: TRBD2
V: TRBV2
size: -
DNA: TGTGCCAGCAGTGATCCGGGACTAGCGGGCTCCAATGAGCAGTTCTTC
CDR3: CASSDPGLAGSNEQFF

J: TRBJ2-2
D: -
V: TRBV27
size: -
DNA: TGTGCCAGCAGTTTGTCCGCGACAGCGAACACCGGGGAGCTGTTTTTT
CDR3: CASSLSATANTGELFF

J: TRBJ1-3
D: TRBD1
V: TRBV18
size: -
DNA: TGTGCCAGCTCGGAAGGGGGCGCGGGAAACACCATATATTTT
CDR3: CASSEGGAGNTIYF

J: TRBJ2-7
D: -
V: TRBV10-3
size: -
DNA: TGTGCCATCAGTGAGTCGGTGGGGCGGAACGAGCAGTACTTC
CDR3: CAISESVGRNEQYF

J: TRBJ1-2
D: -
V: TRBV5-4
size: -
DNA: TGTGCCAGCAGCTGGGTGGACAGAAACTATGGCTACACCTTC
CDR3: CASSWVDRNYGYTF

J: TRBJ1-2
D: TRBD1
V: TRBV2
size: -
DNA: TGTGCCAGCAGTGAAGTTTGGCAGGGGGCAAGTGGCTACACCTTC
CDR3: CASSEVWQGASGYTF

J: TRBJ2-1
D: -
V: TRBV11-2
size: few
DNA: TGTGCCAGCAGCTTAGGGTCTAACAATGAGCAGTTCTTC
CDR3: CASSLGSNNEQFF

J: TRBJ1-6
D: TRBD1
V: TRBV5-4
size: -
DNA: TGTGCCAGCAGTGACCGGGACAGGGGCAACTATAATTCACCCCTCCACTTT
CDR3: CASSDRDRGNYNSPLHF

J: TRBJ2-1
D: TRBD2
V: TRBV2
size: -
DNA: TGTGCCAGCAGAATGACTAGCGGGGGTTACAATGAGCAGTTCTTC
CDR3: CASRMTSGGYNEQFF

J: TRBJ1-1
D: TRBD1
V: TRBV18
size: -
DNA: TGTGCCAGCACGGGACAGGGGGTCGGCACTGAAGCTTTCTTT
CDR3: CASTGQGVGTEAFF

J: TRBJ2-1
D: TRBD2
V: TRBV5-8
size: -
DNA: TGTGCCAGCAGCTCGGGACTAGCGGCTTCCTACAATGAGCAGTTCTTC
CDR3: CASSSGLAASYNEQFF

J: TRBJ2-3
D: -
V: TRBV12-5
size: -
DNA: TGTGCTAGTGGTTTGGCTCGGACAGCAAGCACAGATACGCAGTATTTT
CDR3: CASGLARTASTDTQYF

J: TRBJ1-3
D: -
V: TRBV4-2
size: -
DNA: TGTGCCAGCAGCCAAGAGGACACAGGGATACGATCTGGAAACACCATATATTTT
CDR3: CASSQEDTGIRSGNTIYF